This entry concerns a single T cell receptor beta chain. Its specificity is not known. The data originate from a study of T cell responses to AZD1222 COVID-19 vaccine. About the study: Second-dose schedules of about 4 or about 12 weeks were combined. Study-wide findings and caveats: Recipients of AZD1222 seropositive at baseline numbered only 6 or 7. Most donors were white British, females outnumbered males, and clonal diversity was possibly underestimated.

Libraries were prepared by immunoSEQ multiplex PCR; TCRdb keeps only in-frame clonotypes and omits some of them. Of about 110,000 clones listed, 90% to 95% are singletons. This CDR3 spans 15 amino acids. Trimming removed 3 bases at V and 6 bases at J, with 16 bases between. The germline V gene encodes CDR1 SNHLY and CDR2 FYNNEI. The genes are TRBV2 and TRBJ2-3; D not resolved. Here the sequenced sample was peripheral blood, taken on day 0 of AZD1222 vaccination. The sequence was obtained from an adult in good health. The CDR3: CASSEIRYWHDTQYF. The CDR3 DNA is TGTGCCAGCAGTGAGATTCGCTACTGGCACGATACGCAGTATTTT.